The T cell receptor (beta chain) described here comes from a study of CD8 T cells in Susac syndrome. 0.5 to 1 ug RNA was reverse transcribed with random hexamers. TCRdb passed the immunoSEQ multiplex PCR reads through MiXCR, listing each CDR3 protein once. The sample yields around 150,000 distinct CDR3 sequences, approximately 95% seen once. Trimming pared 4 bases from V and 5 bases from J, leaving 21 bases between. Germline-derived CDR1 and CDR2 are GTSNPN and SVGIG (reference sequence). This CDR3 contains 15 residues. The chain uses TRBV30 and TRBJ2-7, with a weak D call TRBD2 (5 bases). The specimen sequenced was CD8+ T cells from PBMCs. The TCR originated in a human donor in good health. The CDR3 region is CAWNSGFSYSDEQYF. The DNA of the CDR3 is TGTGCCTGGAACTCGGGGTTTAGTTACAGTGACGAGCAGTACTTC.